This T cell receptor (beta chain) was sequenced in a study of shared clonotypes between healthy human individuals. Researchers divided each subset's genomic DNA evenly across several immunoSEQ plates. Assay used: immunoSEQ multiplex PCR; TCRdb lists only in-frame clones, some missing. This sample has around 2,100,000 clones, with roughly 94% found just once. Details on this clone: Antigen unknown.

Naivety among CD8 cells was defined by CD45RO negativity and positive CCR7 selection, thereby excluding terminally differentiated effector memory CD45RA+ cells. Findings of the study overall: Among the subsets, naive ones generally showed larger estimated richness than memory ones. In this cohort, only blood was sampled, and tissue repertoires likely differ.

The germline V and J ends were trimmed by 1 base and 0 bases, with 10 bases remaining between them. The CDR3 contains 16 residues. Germline CDR1 reads SGHAT; CDR2 reads FQDESV (reference sequence). The V gene is TRBV11-1, the J gene TRBJ2-1, with D tentatively TRBD2 (6 bases). This clonotype originated in a man in his late teens or twenties in good health. Sequencing was carried out using naive CD8+ T cells sorted from blood. CDR3 loop: CASSLDYGGSYNEQFF. The CDR3, as DNA: TGTGCCAGCAGCTTAGATTACGGGGGCTCCTACAATGAGCAGTTCTTC.